This T cell receptor beta chain was found in a study of OX40 agonist ivuxolimab in advanced cancers. Study summary: Past anti-PD-1, anti-PD-L1 or anti-CTLA-4 therapy was accepted, and 30% to 50% had received some. Overall study results and limits: Relative to CD4+ cells, CD8+ T cells on average had more expanded clones.

Repertoires were generated with immunoSEQ multiplex PCR, while TCRdb's copy carries only in-frame clones and drops some. The profile shows around 39,000 clones, approximately 79% of them singletons. For this clone: Its cognate antigen is unknown.

V was clipped by 6 bases and J by 8 bases; unmatched bases: 13. Germline loops: CDR1 SNHLY, CDR2 FYNNEI. This CDR3 has 16 amino acids. The receptor was isolated from an adult with an advanced solid tumor such as melanoma, head and neck, liver or kidney cancer. The rearrangement uses TRBV2 and TRBJ2-3; 11 bases are shared with TRBD2. The source was CD4+ or CD8+ T cells sorted from blood, collected in a trial of the OX40 agonist ivuxolimab. The CDR3 loop reads CASSETLTSGAVTQYF. CDR3 nucleotides: TGTGCCAGCAGCGAAACCCTGACTAGCGGGGCGGTTACGCAGTATTTT.